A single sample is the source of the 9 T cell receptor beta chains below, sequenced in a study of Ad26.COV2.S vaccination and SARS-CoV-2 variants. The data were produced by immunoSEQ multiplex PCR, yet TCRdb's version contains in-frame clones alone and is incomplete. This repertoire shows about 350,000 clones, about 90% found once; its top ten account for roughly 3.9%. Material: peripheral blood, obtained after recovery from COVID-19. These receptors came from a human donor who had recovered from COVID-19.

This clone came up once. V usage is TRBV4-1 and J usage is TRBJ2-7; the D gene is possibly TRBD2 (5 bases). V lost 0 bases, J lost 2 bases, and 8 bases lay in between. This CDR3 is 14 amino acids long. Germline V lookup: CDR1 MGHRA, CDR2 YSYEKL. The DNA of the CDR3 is TGCGCCAGCAGCCAAGATACGGGGACCTACGAGCAGTACTTC. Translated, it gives CASSQDTGTYEQYF.

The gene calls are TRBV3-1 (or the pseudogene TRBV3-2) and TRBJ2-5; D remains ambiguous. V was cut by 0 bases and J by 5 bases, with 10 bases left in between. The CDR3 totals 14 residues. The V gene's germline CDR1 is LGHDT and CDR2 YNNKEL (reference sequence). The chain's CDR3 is CASSQDTSGETQYF. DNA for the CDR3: TGTGCCAGCAGCCAAGACACGTCCGGGGAGACCCAGTACTTC.

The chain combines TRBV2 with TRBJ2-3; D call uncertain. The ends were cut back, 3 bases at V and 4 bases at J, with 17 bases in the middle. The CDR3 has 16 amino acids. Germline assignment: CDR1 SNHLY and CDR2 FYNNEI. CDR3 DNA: TGTGCCAGCAGTGACCCCCACCGCCACTCGGCAGATACGCAGTATTTT. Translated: CASSDPHRHSADTQYF. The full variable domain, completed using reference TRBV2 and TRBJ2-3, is EPEVTQTPSHQVTQMGQEVILRCVPISNHLYFYWYRQILGQKVEFLVSFYNNEISEKSEIFDDQFSVERPDGSNFTLKIRSTKLEDSAMYFCASSDPHRHSADTQYFGPGTRLTVL.

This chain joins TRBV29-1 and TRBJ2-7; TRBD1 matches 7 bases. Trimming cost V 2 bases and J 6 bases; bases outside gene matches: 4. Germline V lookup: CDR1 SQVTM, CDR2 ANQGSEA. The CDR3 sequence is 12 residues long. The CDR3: CSVEWDSSEQYF. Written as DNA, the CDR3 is TGCAGCGTTGAATGGGACAGTTCCGAGCAGTACTTC.

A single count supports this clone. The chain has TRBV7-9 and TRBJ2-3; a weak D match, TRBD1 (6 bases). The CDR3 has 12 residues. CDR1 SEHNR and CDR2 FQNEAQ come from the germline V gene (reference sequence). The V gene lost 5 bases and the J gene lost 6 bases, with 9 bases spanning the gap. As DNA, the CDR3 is TGTGCCAGCAGCCAGGGGTTGGATACGCAGTATTTT. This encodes CASSQGLDTQYF.

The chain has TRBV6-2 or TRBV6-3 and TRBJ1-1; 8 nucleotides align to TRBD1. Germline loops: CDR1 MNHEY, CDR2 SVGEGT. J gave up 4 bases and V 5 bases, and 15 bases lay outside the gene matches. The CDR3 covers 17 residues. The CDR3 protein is CASSGKNQGAVVTEAFF. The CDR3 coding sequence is TGTGCCAGCAGTGGGAAGAATCAGGGGGCGGTTGTCACTGAAGCTTTCTTT.

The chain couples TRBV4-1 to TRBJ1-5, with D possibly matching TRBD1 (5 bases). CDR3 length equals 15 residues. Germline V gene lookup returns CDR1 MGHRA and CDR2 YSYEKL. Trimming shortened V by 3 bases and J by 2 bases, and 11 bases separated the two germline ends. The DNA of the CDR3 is TGCGCCAGCAGCCAGGGGACTTACGGCAATCAGCCCCAGCATTTT. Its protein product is CASSQGTYGNQPQHF.

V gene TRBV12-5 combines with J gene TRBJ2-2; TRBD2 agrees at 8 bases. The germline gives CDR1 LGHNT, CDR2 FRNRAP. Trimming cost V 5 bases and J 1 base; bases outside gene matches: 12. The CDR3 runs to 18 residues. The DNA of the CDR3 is TGTGCTAGTGGTACCGGACTAGCAGCAGTACTGAACACCGGGGAGCTGTTTTTT. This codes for CASGTGLAAVLNTGELFF.

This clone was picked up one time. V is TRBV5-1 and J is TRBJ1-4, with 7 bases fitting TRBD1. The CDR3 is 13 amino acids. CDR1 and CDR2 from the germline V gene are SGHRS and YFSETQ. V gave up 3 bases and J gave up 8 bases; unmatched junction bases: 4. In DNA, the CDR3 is TGCGCCAGCAGCTGGCAGGGGGAGGAAAAACTGTTTTTT. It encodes CASSWQGEEKLFF.